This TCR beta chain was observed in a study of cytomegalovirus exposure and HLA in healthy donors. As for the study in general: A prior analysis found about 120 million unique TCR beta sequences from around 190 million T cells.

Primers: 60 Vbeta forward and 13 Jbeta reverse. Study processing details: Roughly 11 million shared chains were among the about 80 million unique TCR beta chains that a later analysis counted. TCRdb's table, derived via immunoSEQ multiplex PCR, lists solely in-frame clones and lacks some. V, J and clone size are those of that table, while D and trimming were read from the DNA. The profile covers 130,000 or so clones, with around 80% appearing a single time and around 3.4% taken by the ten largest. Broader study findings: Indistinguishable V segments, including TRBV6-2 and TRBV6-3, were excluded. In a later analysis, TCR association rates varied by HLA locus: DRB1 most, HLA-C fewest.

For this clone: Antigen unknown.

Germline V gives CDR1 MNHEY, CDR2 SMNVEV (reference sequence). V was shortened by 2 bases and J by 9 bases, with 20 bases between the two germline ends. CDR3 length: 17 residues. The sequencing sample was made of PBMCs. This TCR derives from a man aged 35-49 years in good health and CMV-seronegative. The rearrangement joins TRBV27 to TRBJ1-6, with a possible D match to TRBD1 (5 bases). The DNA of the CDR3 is TGTGCCAGCAGTTTAAAGGCGTTTGGGGACTACGGTTCACCCCTCCACTTT. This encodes CASSLKAFGDYGSPLHF.